The clone carrying this T cell receptor (beta chain) showed up just a few times. Its antigen is unidentified. V lost 0 bases to trimming and J lost 2 bases; unmatched junction nucleotides: 8. The germline CDR1 and CDR2 sequences are SGHDT and YYEEEE. The CDR3 consists of 17 residues. This record belongs to a study of graft-versus-host responses after intestinal transplantation. In the study overall: Isolated intestinal, liver-intestinal, or multivisceral transplants had been given to the recipients. For 3 to 4 years after anti-thymocyte globulin induction, all recipients took tacrolimus and steroids.

Study results and limitations: Researchers found peak circulating GvH clone levels linked to early post-transplant HvG declines. GvH clones detected in recipient marrow included some appearing first in ileum or blood.

The method was immunoSEQ multiplex PCR; TCRdb's version includes in-frame clones alone and lacks a portion of them. The repertoire has around 90,000 clones, about 90% of them found once; the top ten carry approximately 0.069%. J is TRBJ2-7 and V is TRBV5-6; the match to TRBD2 covers 10 bases. The clonotype originates from a human donor who was the organ donor for an intestinal transplant. Sequenced material: unstimulated CD8+ T cells sorted from spleen or lymph node cells, taken before transplant. This chain's CDR3 is CASSLDSGRAYTYEQYF. In nucleotides, the CDR3 is TGTGCCAGCAGCTTGGACAGCGGGAGGGCCTATACCTACGAGCAGTACTTC.